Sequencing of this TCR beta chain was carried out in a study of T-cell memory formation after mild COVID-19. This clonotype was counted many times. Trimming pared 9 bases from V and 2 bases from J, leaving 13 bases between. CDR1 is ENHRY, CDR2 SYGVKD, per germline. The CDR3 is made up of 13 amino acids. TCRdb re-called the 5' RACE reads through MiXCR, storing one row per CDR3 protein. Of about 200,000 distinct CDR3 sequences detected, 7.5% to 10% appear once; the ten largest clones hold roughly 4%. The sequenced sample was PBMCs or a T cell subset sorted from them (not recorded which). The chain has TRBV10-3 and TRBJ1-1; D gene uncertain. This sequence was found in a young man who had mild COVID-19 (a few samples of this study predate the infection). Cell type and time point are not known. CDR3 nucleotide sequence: TGTGCCATGAGCCCGGGTAGTAACACTGAAGCTTTCTTT. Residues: CAMSPGSNTEAFF.